This TCR beta chain was found in a study of T-cell reconstitution after alpha-beta-depleted transplantation in children. This clonotype was observed many times. Library preparation (for TCRbeta) was performed with unique molecular identifiers. TCRdb redid the calling of the PCR reads with MiXCR, one entry per CDR3 protein. The sample contains more than 90,000 distinct CDR3 sequences, approximately 8.4% of which appear only once. CDR1 SGHRS and CDR2 YFSETQ come from the germline V gene. The ends lost 3 bases at V and 5 bases at J; junction bases unmatched: 3. The CDR3 consists of 14 residues. The receptor comes from a human donor who donated a stem cell graft to a child with congenital amegakaryocytic thrombocytopenia. Specimen: PBMCs from the stem cell graft donor, collected from the stem cell graft. V gene TRBV5-1 combines with J gene TRBJ1-4; 8 nucleotides line up with TRBD1. Here the CDR3 DNA reads TGCGCCAGCAGCTGGGGACAGGAAAATGAAAAACTGTTTTTT. Translated: CASSWGQENEKLFF.